Each of the 20 T cell receptor beta chains below was sequenced from the same sample in a study of CD8+CD57+ T cells in acquired aplastic anemia. Both TCR beta VDJ combination and CDR3 sequence profiling were carried out. Genomic DNA was the template for this profiling. MiXCR, run by TCRdb on the reads, gives a single entry per CDR3 protein. Among approximately 470,000 distinct CDR3 sequences, around 33% were seen once, and the ten largest hold less than 0.85%. Only patients with CD8+CD57+ cell expansion on flow cytometry were chosen for sequencing. The sequenced material came from sorted CD4+, CD8+, or CD8+CD57+ T cells (not recorded which) from PBMCs. All receptors derive from a human donor with aplastic anemia.

J is TRBJ1-2 and V is TRBV24-1; a possible D gene is TRBD1 (6 bases). Germline V lookup: CDR1 KGHDR, CDR2 SFDVKD. This CDR3 has 15 amino acids. The V gene lost 2 bases and the J gene lost 6 bases, with 15 bases spanning the gap. The CDR3 spells CATSDSTPGVDGYTF. The CDR3 coding sequence is TGTGCCACCAGTGATTCGACCCCAGGGGTGGATGGCTACACCTTC.

This clonotype was observed once. CDR3 DNA sequence: TGTGCCAGCAGCCTCAGGACAGGGGGGGTCACTGAAGCTTTCTTT. This translates into CASSLRTGGVTEAFF. The rearrangement links TRBV14 to TRBJ1-1; 10 bases match TRBD1. V trimming: 4 bases; J trimming: 4 bases; junction bases outside the gene matches: 6. The germline gives CDR1 SGHDN, CDR2 FVKESK. The length of the CDR3 is 15 residues.

The rearrangement joins TRBV14 to TRBJ2-7, with D unclear. The germline V and J ends were trimmed by 0 bases and 2 bases, with 14 bases remaining between them. The CDR3 extends over 16 amino acids. CDR1 SGHDN and CDR2 FVKESK come from the germline V gene. CDR3 sequence reads: CASSQDLHGSPYEQYF. Here the CDR3 DNA reads TGTGCCAGCAGCCAAGACTTGCATGGCTCCCCCTACGAGCAGTACTTC. The full variable domain, completed using reference TRBV14 and TRBJ2-7, is EAGVTQFPSHSVIEKGQTVTLRCDPISGHDNLYWYRRVMGKEIKFLLHFVKESKQDESGMPNNRFLAERTGGTYSTLKVQPAELEDSGVYFCASSQDLHGSPYEQYFGPGTRLTVT.

The chain carries TRBV29-1 and TRBJ1-2; TRBD1 agrees at 7 bases. CDR3 length equals 12 residues. V lost 8 bases, J lost 4 bases, and 7 bases stayed unmatched. Germline V CDR1 and CDR2: SQVTM, ANQGSEA. The CDR3 region has the DNA TGCAGCCAAGTACAGGGGAGCTATGGCTACACCTTC. It translates to CSQVQGSYGYTF.

The chain employs TRBV5-4 and TRBJ2-3; D gene ambiguous. Germline V gene lookup returns CDR1 SGHNT and CDR2 YYREEE (reference sequence). The CDR3 has 14 amino acids. Between the trimmed V and J ends, which lost 0 bases and 2 bases, there was a span of 7 bases. CDR3 in DNA: TGTGCCAGCAGCTTGGACTCCGACACAGATACGCAGTATTTT. It translates to CASSLDSDTDTQYF. Complete variable domain (other parts from reference TRBV5-4 and TRBJ2-3): ETGVTQSPTHLIKTRGQQVTLRCSSQSGHNTVSWYQQALGQGPQFIFQYYREEENGRGNFPPRFSGLQFPNYSSELNVNALELDDSALYLCASSLDSDTDTQYFGPGTRLTVL.

The chain employs TRBV7-9 and TRBJ2-7; TRBD1 or TRBD2 may be the D gene (5 bases each). V shed 5 bases and J shed 3 bases, with 17 bases lying between them. CDR1 and CDR2 from the germline V gene are SEHNR and FQNEAQ (reference sequence). The CDR3 spans 15 residues. As DNA, the CDR3 is TGTGCCAGCAGCCTAGGGGACGGAGTGGACTACGAGCAGTACTTC. Amino acids: CASSLGDGVDYEQYF.

At least ten counts were recorded for this clonotype. V is TRBV19 and J is TRBJ1-4; tentative D call: TRBD1 (5 bases). Germline V lookup: CDR1 LNHDA, CDR2 SQIVND (reference sequence). V was clipped by 4 bases and J by 4 bases, with 10 bases between them. The CDR3 runs to 14 residues. The CDR3 region is CASSRDGFNEKLFF. The CDR3 DNA reads as TGTGCCAGTAGTAGGGACGGATTTAATGAAAAACTGTTTTTT.

This clonotype was detected a few times. The gene calls are TRBV9 and TRBJ2-1; possibly TRBD2 for D (7 bases). The germline V and J ends were trimmed by 3 bases and 10 bases, with 14 bases remaining between them. The germline V gene encodes CDR1 SGDLS and CDR2 YYNGEE. There are 13 residues in the CDR3. CDR3 in amino acids: CASSAPGGREQFF. CDR3 DNA: TGTGCCAGCAGCGCTCCGGGGGGCCGAGAGCAGTTCTTC.

This rearrangement joins TRBV13 to TRBJ2-5; tentatively, D is TRBD2 (6 bases). The CDR3 length is 15 residues. V dropped 0 bases and J dropped 7 bases, with 15 bases sitting between them. Germline lookup yields CDR1 PRHDT and CDR2 FYEKMQ (reference sequence). The CDR3 DNA reads as TGTGCCAGCAGCTTAGGCCTCCCCGGGAGTTGGACCCAGTACTTC. It yields the protein CASSLGLPGSWTQYF.

V and J are TRBV9 and TRBJ2-7; TRBD1 matches at 7 bases. Trimming removed 4 bases from V and 6 bases from J; junction bases left unmatched: 10. The CDR3 sequence is 14 residues long. Germline CDR1 reads SGDLS; CDR2 reads YYNGEE. Here the CDR3 DNA reads TGTGCCAGCAGCTCTAACAGGGGAGTTGGCGAGCAGTACTTC. Protein sequence: CASSSNRGVGEQYF.

The V gene is TRBV25-1, the J gene TRBJ1-6; unclear D gene. This CDR3 has 15 residues. Germline V lookup: CDR1 MGHDK, CDR2 SYGVNS. V was clipped by 7 bases and J by 5 bases, with 15 bases between them. The CDR3 sequence: CASNRGDYDNSPLHF. The CDR3 DNA reads as TGTGCCAGCAATCGCGGGGATTATGATAATTCACCCCTCCACTTT.

This clonotype was counted ten times or more. The rearrangement uses TRBV7-9 and TRBJ1-2; D might be TRBD1 (5 bases). V was trimmed by 3 bases and J by 9 bases, leaving 14 bases between them. This CDR3 is built from 13 residues. Germline V gene data show CDR1 as SEHNR and CDR2 as FQNEAQ (reference sequence). CDR3 sequence: CASSLQGEGRYTF. CDR3 nucleotide sequence: TGTGCCAGCAGCTTGCAGGGCGAGGGTCGCTACACCTTC.

The chain couples TRBV4-2 to TRBJ2-5, with D possibly matching TRBD2 (6 bases). The CDR3 is 14 amino acids. Germline CDR1 is LGHNA and CDR2 is YNFKEQ. V was clipped by 1 base and J by 3 bases, with 9 bases between them. As DNA, the CDR3 is TGTGCCAGCAGCCAAGCACTAGCCGAAGAGACCCAGTACTTC. It is translated as CASSQALAEETQYF.

This clonotype was observed a handful of times. The V gene is TRBV10-3, the J gene TRBJ2-7; TRBD1 agrees at 8 bases. The trim removed 2 bases at V and 1 base at J, leaving 7 bases unmatched. This CDR3 is built from 16 residues. Germline CDR1 ENHRY, CDR2 SYGVKD. The CDR3 DNA reads as TGTGCCATCAGTGAGCCAAGGACAGGGTCATCCTACGAGCAGTACTTC. The encoded protein is CAISEPRTGSSYEQYF.

This clonotype was picked up a small number of times. The chain uses TRBV5-1 and TRBJ1-4, with 12 bases fitting TRBD1. The V segment lost 0 bases and the J segment 12 bases; nucleotides outside the gene matches: 6. CDR1 SGHRS and CDR2 YFSETQ come from the germline V gene. There are 15 residues in the CDR3. The DNA for the CDR3 is TGCGCCAGCAGCTTGGATGGGACAGGGGGCGAGGAACTGTTTTTT. It translates to CASSLDGTGGEELFF.

This clonotype was seen many times. The rearrangement uses TRBV20-1 and TRBJ1-2; 7 bases align to TRBD1. The length of the CDR3 is 15 residues. Germline trimming cut 3 bases from V and 4 bases from J; bases unmatched to any gene: 11. Germline values: CDR1 DFQATT, CDR2 SNEGSKA (reference sequence). The CDR3 sequence: CSARALRGQSYGYTF. In nucleotides, the CDR3 is TGCAGTGCTAGGGCCCTACGGGGACAGTCCTATGGCTACACCTTC.

The chain has TRBV6-1 and TRBJ2-2, with D perhaps matching TRBD1 (6 bases). V was cut by 6 bases and J by 3 bases, with 11 bases left in between. Germline CDR1 reads MNHNS; CDR2 reads SASEGT. This CDR3 is 14 amino acids long. Here the CDR3 reads CASRGQTYTGELFF. In nucleotides, the CDR3 is TGTGCCAGCAGAGGACAGACTTACACCGGGGAGCTGTTTTTT.

On this clonotype itself: Sequence at one end of the junction differs from germline and may be a read error. V gene TRBV10-3 combines with J gene TRBJ2-7, with a weak D call TRBD1 (5 bases). In germline, CDR1 is ENHRY, CDR2 SYGVKD. This CDR3 contains 13 residues. DNA of the CDR3: TGTACCATCAGTGACAGCCCTTCCTACGAGCAGTACTTC. The encoded protein is CTISDSPSYEQYF.

As for this clonotype: This clone may be a read error of a much larger clone one base away. This chain uses TRBV24-1 with TRBJ2-3; 7 bases agree with TRBD2. The CDR3 is 14 amino acids. With 12 bases clipped from V and 0 bases from J, the junction kept 8 bases outside the gene matches. CDR1 and CDR2 from the germline V gene are KGHDR and SFDVKD. The CDR3 loop reads CACGSGTSTDTQYF. The CDR3, as DNA: TGTGCCTGCGGGAGCGGGACTAGCACAGATACGCAGTATTTT.

This clonotype has only a few counts. The V and J genes are TRBV20-1 and TRBJ1-4; D is uncertain. Germline loops: CDR1 DFQATT, CDR2 SNEGSKA (reference sequence). Trimming cost V 0 bases and J 10 bases, with 15 bases left between them. This CDR3 is built from 14 residues. The CDR3 loop is CSARDPEGPGKLFF. The DNA for the CDR3 is TGCAGTGCTAGAGACCCCGAGGGCCCGGGAAAACTGTTTTTT.